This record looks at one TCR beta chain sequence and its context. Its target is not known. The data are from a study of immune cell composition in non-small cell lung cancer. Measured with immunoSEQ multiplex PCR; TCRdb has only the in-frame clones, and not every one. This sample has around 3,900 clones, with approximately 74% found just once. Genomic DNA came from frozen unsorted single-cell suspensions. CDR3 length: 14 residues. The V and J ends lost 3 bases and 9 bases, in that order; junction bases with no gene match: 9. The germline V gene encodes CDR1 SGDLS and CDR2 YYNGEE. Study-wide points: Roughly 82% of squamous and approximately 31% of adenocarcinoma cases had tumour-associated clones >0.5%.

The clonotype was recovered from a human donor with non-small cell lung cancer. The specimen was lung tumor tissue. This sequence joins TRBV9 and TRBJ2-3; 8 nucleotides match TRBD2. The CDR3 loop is CASSGLSSGSTQYF. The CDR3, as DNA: TGTGCCAGCAGCGGACTTTCTAGCGGGTCGACGCAGTATTTT.